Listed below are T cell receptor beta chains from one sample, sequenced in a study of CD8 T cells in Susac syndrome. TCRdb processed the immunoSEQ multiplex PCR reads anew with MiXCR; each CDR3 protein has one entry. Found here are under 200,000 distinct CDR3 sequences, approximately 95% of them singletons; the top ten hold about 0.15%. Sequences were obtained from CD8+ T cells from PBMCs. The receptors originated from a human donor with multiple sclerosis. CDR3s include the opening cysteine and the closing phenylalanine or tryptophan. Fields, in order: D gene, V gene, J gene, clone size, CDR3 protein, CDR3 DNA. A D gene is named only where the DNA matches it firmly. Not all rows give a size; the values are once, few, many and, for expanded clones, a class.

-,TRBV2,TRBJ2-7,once,CASMSVTYEQYF,TGTGCCAGCATGTCGGTTACCTACGAGCAGTACTTC
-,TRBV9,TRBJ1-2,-,CASSGSQGWWGYTF,TGTGCCAGCAGCGGTTCCCAGGGATGGTGGGGCTACACCTTC
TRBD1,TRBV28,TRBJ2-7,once,CASSNPLSQGAYEQYF,TGTGCCAGCAGCAACCCCCTTTCGCAGGGGGCATACGAGCAGTACTTC
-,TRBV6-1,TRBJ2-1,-,CASSARVRYNEQFF,TGTGCCAGCAGTGCCCGGGTTAGGTACAATGAGCAGTTCTTC
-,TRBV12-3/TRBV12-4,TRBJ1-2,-,CASSGVVGVGGYTF,TGTGCCAGCAGTGGGGTAGTTGGGGTTGGGGGCTACACCTTC
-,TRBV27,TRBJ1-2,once,CASSFGRGLGYTF,TGTGCCAGCAGTTTCGGCAGGGGACTGGGCTACACCTTC
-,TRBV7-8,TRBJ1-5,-,CASSLGLWDNQPQHF,TGTGCCAGCAGCTTAGGTCTTTGGGACAATCAGCCCCAGCATTTT
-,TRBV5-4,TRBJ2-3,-,CASSFWTGTDTQYF,TGTGCCAGCAGCTTTTGGACAGGCACAGATACGCAGTATTTT
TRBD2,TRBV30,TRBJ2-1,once,CAWVGGSSYNEQFF,TGTGCCTGGGTCGGGGGGAGCTCCTACAATGAGCAGTTCTTC
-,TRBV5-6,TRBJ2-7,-,CASSFNYEQYF,TGTGCCAGCAGCTTTAATTACGAGCAGTACTTC
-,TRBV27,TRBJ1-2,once,CASSLSLGATANYGYTF,TGTGCCAGCAGTTTAAGTCTCGGTGCCACGGCTAACTATGGCTACACCTTC
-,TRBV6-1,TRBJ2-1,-,CASRPLRGAEIPNEQFF,TGTGCCAGCAGACCCCTTAGGGGAGCGGAAATCCCCAATGAGCAGTTCTTC
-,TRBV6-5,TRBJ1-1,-,CASRPGLATEAFF,TGTGCCAGCAGGCCTGGTTTGGCCACTGAAGCTTTCTTT
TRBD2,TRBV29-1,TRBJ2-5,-,CSSSRLAPDGETQYF,TGCAGCTCGTCTAGACTAGCGCCTGATGGAGAGACCCAGTACTTC
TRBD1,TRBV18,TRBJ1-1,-,CASSPPEGAGTEAFF,TGTGCCAGCTCACCACCGGAGGGGGCTGGCACTGAAGCTTTCTTT
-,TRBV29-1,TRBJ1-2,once,CSVEDRVGYTF,TGCAGCGTTGAAGACAGGGTCGGCTACACCTTC
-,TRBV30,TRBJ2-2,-,CAWSVSSPTGELFF,TGTGCCTGGAGTGTATCTAGCCCGACCGGGGAGCTGTTTTTT